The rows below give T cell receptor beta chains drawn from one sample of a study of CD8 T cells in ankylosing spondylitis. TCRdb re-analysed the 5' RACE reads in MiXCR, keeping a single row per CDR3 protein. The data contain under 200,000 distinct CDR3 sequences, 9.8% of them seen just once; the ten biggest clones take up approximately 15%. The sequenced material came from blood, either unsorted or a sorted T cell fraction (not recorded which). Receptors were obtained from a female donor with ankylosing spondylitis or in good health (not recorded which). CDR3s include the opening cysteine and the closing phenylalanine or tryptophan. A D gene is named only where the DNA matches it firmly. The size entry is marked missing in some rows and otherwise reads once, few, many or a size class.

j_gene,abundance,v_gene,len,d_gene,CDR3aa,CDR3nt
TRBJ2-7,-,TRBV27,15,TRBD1,CASRLTTGTTYEQYF,TGTGCCAGCAGACTTACGACAGGGACAACCTACGAGCAGTACTTC
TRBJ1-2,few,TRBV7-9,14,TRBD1,CASSLANRGQGYTF,TGTGCCAGCAGCTTAGCCAACAGGGGACAAGGCTACACCTTC
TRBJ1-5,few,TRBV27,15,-,CASSLVGTSNQPQHF,TGTGCCAGCAGTTTAGTAGGGACGAGCAATCAGCCCCAGCATTTT
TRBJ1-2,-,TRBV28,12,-,CASSIWTTGYTF,TGTGCCAGCAGTATCTGGACCACGGGCTACACCTTC
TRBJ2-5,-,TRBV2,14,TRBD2,CASSWLAGGETQYF,TGTGCCAGCAGTTGGCTAGCGGGAGGAGAGACCCAGTACTTC
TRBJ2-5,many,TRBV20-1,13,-,CSGLEGGTQTQYF,TGCAGTGGATTAGAGGGCGGGACTCAGACCCAGTACTTC
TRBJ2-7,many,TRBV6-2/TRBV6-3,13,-,CASRGTTQNEQYF,TGTGCCAGCAGGGGGACAACCCAGAACGAGCAGTACTTC
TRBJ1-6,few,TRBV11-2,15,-,CASSLGRRHNSPLHF,TGTGCCAGCAGCTTAGGACGACGGCATAATTCACCCCTCCACTTT
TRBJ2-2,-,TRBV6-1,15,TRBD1,CASRGGQDDSGELFF,TGTGCCAGCAGGGGGGGACAGGATGATTCCGGGGAGCTGTTTTTT
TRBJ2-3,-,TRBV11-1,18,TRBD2,CASSTIAGNTFQSDTQYF,TGTGCCAGCAGCACCATAGCGGGCAATACATTCCAATCAGATACGCAGTATTTT
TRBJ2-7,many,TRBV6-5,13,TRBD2,CASSYASGSEQYF,TGTGCCAGCAGTTACGCTAGCGGGAGCGAGCAGTACTTC
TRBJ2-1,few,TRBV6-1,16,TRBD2,CASKLFPGLEGNEQFF,TGTGCCAGCAAACTTTTCCCGGGACTAGAAGGTAATGAGCAGTTCTTC
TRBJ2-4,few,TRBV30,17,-,CAWSVRVTGSQGDIQYF,TGTGCCTGGAGTGTACGGGTCACAGGTTCCCAGGGAGACATTCAGTACTTC
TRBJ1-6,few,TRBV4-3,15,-,CASSQDGRGRSPLHF,TGCGCCAGCAGCCAAGATGGCCGGGGCAGATCACCCCTCCACTTT
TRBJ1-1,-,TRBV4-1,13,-,CASRKQGNTEAFF,TGCGCCAGCAGGAAACAGGGCAACACTGAAGCTTTCTTT
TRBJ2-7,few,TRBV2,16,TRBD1,CASSATGALPSYEQYF,TGTGCCAGCAGTGCGACAGGGGCCTTACCCTCCTACGAGCAGTACTTC
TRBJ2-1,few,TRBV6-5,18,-,CASSCPLSPPTSYNEQFF,TGTGCCAGCAGTTGCCCGCTTTCACCTCCGACGTCCTACAATGAGCAGTTCTTC
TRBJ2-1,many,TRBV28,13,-,CASSTTSYNEQFF,TGTGCCAGCAGTACAACATCCTACAATGAGCAGTTCTTC
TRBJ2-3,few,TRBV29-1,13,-,CSVEVDLGDTQYF,TGCAGCGTTGAGGTGGACCTCGGAGATACGCAGTATTTT
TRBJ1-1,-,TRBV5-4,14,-,CASSWGETGWGAFF,TGTGCCAGCAGCTGGGGGGAAACAGGCTGGGGAGCTTTCTTT
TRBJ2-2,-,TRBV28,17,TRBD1,CASSQLGQTGKGGELFF,TGTGCCAGCAGCCAGTTGGGGCAGACAGGGAAGGGCGGGGAGCTGTTTTTT
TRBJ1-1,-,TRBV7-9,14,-,CAGRPTQGNTEAFF,TGTGCCGGCAGACCTACTCAGGGAAACACTGAAGCTTTCTTT
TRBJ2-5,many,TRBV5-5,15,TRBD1,CASSWGTGPQETQYF,TGTGCCAGCAGCTGGGGGACAGGCCCCCAAGAGACCCAGTACTTC
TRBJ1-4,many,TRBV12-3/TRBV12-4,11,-,CASSSWEKLFF,TGTGCCAGCAGTTCATGGGAAAAACTGTTTTTT
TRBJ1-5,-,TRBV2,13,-,CASSVTVREPQHF,TGTGCCAGCAGTGTGACCGTTAGAGAGCCCCAGCATTTT
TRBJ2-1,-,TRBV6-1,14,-,CASCLGVRGNEQFF,TGTGCCAGCTGCCTGGGGGTTCGAGGGAATGAGCAGTTCTTC
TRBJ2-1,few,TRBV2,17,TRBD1,CASNPLGQGARRNEQFF,TGTGCCAGCAACCCTTTGGGACAGGGGGCGAGGAGGAATGAGCAGTTCTTC
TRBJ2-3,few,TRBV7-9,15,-,CASSSGGGGTDTQYF,TGTGCCAGCAGCTCCGGGGGAGGAGGCACAGATACGCAGTATTTT
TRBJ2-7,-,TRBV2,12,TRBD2,CAAGEGSYEQYF,TGTGCGGCGGGGGAGGGCTCCTACGAGCAGTACTTC
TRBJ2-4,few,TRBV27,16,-,CASSPSGRGAKNIQYF,TGTGCCAGCAGCCCTTCAGGGAGGGGGGCCAAAAACATTCAGTACTTC
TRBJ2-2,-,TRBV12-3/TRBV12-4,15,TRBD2,CASSSTSGGAGELFF,TGTGCCAGCAGCTCGACTAGCGGGGGAGCCGGGGAGCTGTTTTTT
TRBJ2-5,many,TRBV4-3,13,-,CASSRESGETQYF,TGCGCCAGCAGCCGTGAATCGGGGGAGACCCAGTACTTC
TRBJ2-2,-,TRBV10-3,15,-,CAIRVGSSNTGELFF,TGTGCCATCAGGGTAGGGTCCTCGAACACCGGGGAGCTGTTTTTT
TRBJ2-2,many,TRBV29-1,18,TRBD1,CSVERQGARLSNTGELFF,TGCAGCGTTGAGCGACAGGGGGCCCGACTTTCGAACACCGGGGAGCTGTTTTTT
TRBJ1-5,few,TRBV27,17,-,CASSLSLWAVGNQPQHF,TGTGCCAGCAGTTTATCCCTCTGGGCTGTGGGCAATCAGCCCCAGCATTTT
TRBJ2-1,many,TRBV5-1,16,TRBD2,CASSLASGGYNNEQFF,TGCGCCAGCAGCTTAGCCAGCGGGGGCTATAACAATGAGCAGTTCTTC
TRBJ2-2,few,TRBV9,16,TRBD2,CASSVAGGRAAGELFF,TGTGCCAGCAGCGTAGCAGGCGGGAGGGCTGCCGGGGAGCTGTTTTTT
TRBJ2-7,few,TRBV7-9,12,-,CASSPHSYEQYF,TGTGCCAGCAGCCCGCACTCCTACGAGCAGTACTTC
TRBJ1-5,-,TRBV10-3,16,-,CAISESGLGSNQPQHF,TGTGCCATCAGTGAGTCTGGGTTGGGGAGCAATCAGCCCCAGCATTTT
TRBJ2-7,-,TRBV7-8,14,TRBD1,CASSPGGLSYEQYF,TGTGCCAGCTCCCCAGGGGGCCTCTCCTACGAGCAGTACTTC
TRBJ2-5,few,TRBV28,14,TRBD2,CASSGLGSQETQYF,TGTGCCAGCAGCGGACTAGGCAGTCAAGAGACCCAGTACTTC
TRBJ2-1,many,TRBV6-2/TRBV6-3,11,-,CASKLRHEQFF,TGTGCCAGCAAGCTCCGCCATGAGCAGTTCTTC
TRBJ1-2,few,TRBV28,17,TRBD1,CASYLTGTGGAGDGYTF,TGTGCCAGCTATCTCACCGGGACAGGGGGCGCGGGAGATGGCTACACCTTC
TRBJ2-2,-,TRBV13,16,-,CASSLGWAARAGELFF,TGTGCCAGCAGCTTAGGATGGGCGGCCAGGGCCGGGGAGCTGTTTTTT
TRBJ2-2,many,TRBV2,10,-,CASRAGELFF,TGTGCCAGCAGGGCCGGGGAGCTGTTTTTT
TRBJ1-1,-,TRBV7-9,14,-,CASSTTARDTEAFF,TGTGCCAGCAGCACTACAGCGAGGGACACTGAAGCTTTCTTT
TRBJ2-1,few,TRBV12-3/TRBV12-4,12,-,CASSPRVREQFF,TGTGCCAGCAGCCCCAGGGTCAGAGAGCAGTTCTTC
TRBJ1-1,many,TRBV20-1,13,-,CSARGQANTEAFF,TGCAGTGCTCGGGGCCAAGCGAACACTGAAGCTTTCTTT
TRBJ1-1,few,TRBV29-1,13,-,CSAATDENTEAFF,TGCAGCGCCGCGACAGACGAGAACACTGAAGCTTTCTTT
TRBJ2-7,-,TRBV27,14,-,CASSLSSLSYEQYF,TGTGCCAGCAGTTTATCGTCCCTCTCCTACGAGCAGTACTTC
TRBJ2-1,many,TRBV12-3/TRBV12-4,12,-,CASSFGGNEQFF,TGTGCCAGCAGTTTCGGGGGAAATGAGCAGTTCTTC
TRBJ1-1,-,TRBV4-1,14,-,CASSQGWGNTEAFF,TGCGCCAGCAGCCAAGGCTGGGGGAACACTGAAGCTTTCTTT
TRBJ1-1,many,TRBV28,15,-,CASIPDSSMNTEAFF,TGTGCCAGCATCCCGGACAGTTCCATGAACACTGAAGCTTTCTTT
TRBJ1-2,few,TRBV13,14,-,CASSLEGTGYGYTF,TGTGCCAGCAGCTTAGAAGGGACCGGCTATGGCTACACCTTC
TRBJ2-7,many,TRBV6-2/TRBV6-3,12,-,CASSFSDSEQYF,TGTGCCAGCAGTTTTAGCGACAGCGAGCAGTACTTC
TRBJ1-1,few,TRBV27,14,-,CASSLGGVNTEAFF,TGTGCCAGCAGTTTGGGGGGGGTAAACACTGAAGCTTTCTTT
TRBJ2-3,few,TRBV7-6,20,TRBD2,CASSSIPLGASGRAPDTQYF,TGTGCCAGCAGCTCCATCCCCCTTGGGGCTAGCGGGAGGGCACCAGATACGCAGTATTTT
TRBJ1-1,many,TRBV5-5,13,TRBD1,CASIETGNTEAFF,TGTGCCAGCATCGAGACAGGGAATACTGAAGCTTTCTTT
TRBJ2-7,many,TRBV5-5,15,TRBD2,CASSLAVGTTYEQYF,TGTGCCAGCAGCTTGGCCGTCGGGACTACCTACGAGCAGTACTTC
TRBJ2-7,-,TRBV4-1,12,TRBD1,CASSRAGGEQYF,TGCGCCAGCAGCCGAGCAGGGGGTGAGCAGTACTTC